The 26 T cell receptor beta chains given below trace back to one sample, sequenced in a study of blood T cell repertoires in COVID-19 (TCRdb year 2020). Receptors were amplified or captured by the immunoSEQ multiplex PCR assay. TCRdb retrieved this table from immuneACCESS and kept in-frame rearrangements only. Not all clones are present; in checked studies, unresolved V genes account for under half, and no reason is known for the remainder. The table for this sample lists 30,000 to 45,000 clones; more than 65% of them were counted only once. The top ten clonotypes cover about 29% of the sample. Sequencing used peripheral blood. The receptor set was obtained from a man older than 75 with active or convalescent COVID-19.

The CDR3 loop is CATETVTNEQFF. The CDR3 nucleotides are TGTGCCACTGAGACAGTTACCAATGAGCAGTTCTTC. The chain carries TRBV28 and TRBJ2-1; tentatively, D is TRBD1 (5 bases). Germline CDR1 MDHEN, CDR2 SYDVKM. Trimming removed 10 bases from V and 6 bases from J, with 13 bases in between. The CDR3 spans 12 residues.

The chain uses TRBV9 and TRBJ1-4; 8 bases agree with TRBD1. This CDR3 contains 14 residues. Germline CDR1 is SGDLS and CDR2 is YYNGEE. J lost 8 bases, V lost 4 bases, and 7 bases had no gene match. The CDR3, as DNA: TGTGCCAGCAGCCCCATGACAGGGGACGAAAAACTGTTTTTT. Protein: CASSPMTGDEKLFF.

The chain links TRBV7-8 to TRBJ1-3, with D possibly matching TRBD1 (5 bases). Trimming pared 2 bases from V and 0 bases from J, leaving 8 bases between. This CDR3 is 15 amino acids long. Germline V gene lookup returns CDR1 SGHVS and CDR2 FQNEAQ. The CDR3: CASSLRTYSGNTIYF. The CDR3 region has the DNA TGTGCCAGCAGCTTAAGGACATACTCTGGAAACACCATATATTTT.

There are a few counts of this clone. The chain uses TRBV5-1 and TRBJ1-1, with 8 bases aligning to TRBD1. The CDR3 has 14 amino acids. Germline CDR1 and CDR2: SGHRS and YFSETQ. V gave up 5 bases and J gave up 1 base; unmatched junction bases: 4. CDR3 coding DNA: TGCGCCAGCAGAAGCCAGGGGGCGAACACTGAAGCTTTCTTT. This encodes CASRSQGANTEAFF.

The CDR3: CASSPGGSYNEQFF. Written as DNA, the CDR3 is TGTGCCAGCAGCCCGGGGGGCAGTTACAATGAGCAGTTCTTC. The J gene is TRBJ2-1, the V gene TRBV11-3; maybe TRBD2 (7 bases). The germline gives CDR1 SGHNT, CDR2 YENEEA. V was pared by 5 bases and J by 4 bases, with 12 bases between. The CDR3 contains 14 residues.

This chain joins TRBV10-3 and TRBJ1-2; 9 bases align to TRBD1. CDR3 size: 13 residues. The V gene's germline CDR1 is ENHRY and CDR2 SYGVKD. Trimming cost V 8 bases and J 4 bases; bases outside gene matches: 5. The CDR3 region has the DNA TGTGCCATCGAACCGGGACAGGGCTATGGCTACACCTTC. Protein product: CAIEPGQGYGYTF.

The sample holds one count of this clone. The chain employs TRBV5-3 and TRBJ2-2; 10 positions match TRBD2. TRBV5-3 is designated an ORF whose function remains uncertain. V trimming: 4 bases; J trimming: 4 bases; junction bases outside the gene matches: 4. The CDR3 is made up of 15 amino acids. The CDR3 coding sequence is TGTGCCAGAAGCCCCAGGACTAGCGGCACCGGGGAGCTGTTTTTT. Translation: CARSPRTSGTGELFF.

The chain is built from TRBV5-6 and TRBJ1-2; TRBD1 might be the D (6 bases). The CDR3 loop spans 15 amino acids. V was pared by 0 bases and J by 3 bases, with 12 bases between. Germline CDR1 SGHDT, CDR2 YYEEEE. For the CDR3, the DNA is TGTGCCAGCAGCTTGGCCCCAGGGGTCTACTATGGCTACACCTTC. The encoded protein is CASSLAPGVYYGYTF. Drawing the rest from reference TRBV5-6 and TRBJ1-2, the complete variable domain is DAGVTQSPTHLIKTRGQQVTLRCSPKSGHDTVSWYQQALGQGPQFIFQYYEEEERQRGNFPDRFSGHQFPNYSSELNVNALLLGDSALYLCASSLAPGVYYGYTFGSGTRLTVV.

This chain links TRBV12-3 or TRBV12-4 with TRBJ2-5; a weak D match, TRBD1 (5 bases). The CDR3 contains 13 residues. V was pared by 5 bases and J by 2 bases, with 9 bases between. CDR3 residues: CASSRTPQETQYF. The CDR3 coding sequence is TGTGCCAGCAGTCGGACACCGCAAGAGACCCAGTACTTC.

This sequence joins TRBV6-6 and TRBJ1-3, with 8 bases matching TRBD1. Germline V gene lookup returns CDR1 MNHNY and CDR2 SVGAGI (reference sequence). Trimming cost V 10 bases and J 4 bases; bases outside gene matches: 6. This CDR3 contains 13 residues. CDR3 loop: CATATGAGNTIYF. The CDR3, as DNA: TGTGCCACAGCGACAGGGGCCGGAAACACCATATATTTT.

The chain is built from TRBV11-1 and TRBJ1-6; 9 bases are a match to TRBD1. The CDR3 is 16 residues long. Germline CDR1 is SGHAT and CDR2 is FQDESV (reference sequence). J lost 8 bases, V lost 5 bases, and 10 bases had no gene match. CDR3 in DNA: TGTGCCAGCAGCGCCCAAACAGGGGGCGCGGATTCACCCCTCCACTTT. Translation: CASSAQTGGADSPLHF. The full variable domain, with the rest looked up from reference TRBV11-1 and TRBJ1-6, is EAEVAQSPRYKITEKSQAVAFWCDPISGHATLYWYRQILGQGPELLVQFQDESVVDDSQLPKDRFSAERLKGVDSTLKIQPAELGDSAMYLCASSAQTGGADSPLHFGNGTRLTVT.

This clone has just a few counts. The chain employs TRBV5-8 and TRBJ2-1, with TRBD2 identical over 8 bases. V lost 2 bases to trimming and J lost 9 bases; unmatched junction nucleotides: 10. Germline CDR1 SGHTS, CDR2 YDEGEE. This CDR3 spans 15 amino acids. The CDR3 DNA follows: TGTGCCAGCAGCTTAGGGCAAGCGGGAGTAGTTGAGCAGTTCTTC. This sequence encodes CASSLGQAGVVEQFF.

The CDR3 here is CATSDGTGLRGEQFF. For the CDR3, the DNA is TGTGCCACCAGTGACGGGACAGGGCTTAGGGGTGAGCAGTTCTTC. The rearrangement links TRBV24-1 to TRBJ2-1; 9 nucleotides align to TRBD1. Trimming cost V 4 bases and J 9 bases; bases outside gene matches: 9. Germline V gives CDR1 KGHDR, CDR2 SFDVKD. This CDR3 has 15 residues.

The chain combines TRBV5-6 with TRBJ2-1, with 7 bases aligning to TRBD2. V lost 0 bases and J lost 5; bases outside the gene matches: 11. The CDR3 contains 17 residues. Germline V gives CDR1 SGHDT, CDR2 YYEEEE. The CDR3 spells CASSLVRAGVLHNEQFF. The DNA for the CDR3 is TGTGCCAGCAGCTTGGTAAGGGCGGGAGTCCTACACAATGAGCAGTTCTTC.

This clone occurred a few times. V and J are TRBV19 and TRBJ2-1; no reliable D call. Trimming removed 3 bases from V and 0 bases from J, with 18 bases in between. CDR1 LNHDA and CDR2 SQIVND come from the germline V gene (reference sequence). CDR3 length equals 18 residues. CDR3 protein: CASSMVGYSQDSYNEQFF. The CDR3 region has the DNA TGTGCCAGTAGTATGGTAGGCTACAGCCAGGACTCCTACAATGAGCAGTTCTTC.

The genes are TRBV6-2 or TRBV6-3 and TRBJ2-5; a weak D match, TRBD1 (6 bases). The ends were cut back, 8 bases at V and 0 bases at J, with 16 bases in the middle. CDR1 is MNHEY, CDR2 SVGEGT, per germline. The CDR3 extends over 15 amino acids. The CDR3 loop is CASGLYGQYQETQYF. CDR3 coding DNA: TGTGCCAGCGGTTTATATGGACAGTACCAAGAGACCCAGTACTTC.

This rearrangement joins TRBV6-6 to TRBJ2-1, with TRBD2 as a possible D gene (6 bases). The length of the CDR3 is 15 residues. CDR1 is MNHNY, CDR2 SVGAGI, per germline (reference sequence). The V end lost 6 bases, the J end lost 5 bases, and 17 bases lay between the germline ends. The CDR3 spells CASSSGTGFHNEQFF. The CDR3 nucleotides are TGTGCCAGCAGCTCCGGGACTGGATTCCACAATGAGCAGTTCTTC.

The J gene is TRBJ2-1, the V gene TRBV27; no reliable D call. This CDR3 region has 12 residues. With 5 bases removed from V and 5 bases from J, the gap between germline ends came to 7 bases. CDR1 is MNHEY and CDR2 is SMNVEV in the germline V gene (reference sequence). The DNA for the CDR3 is TGTGCCAGCAGTCCGTACAACAATGAGCAGTTCTTC. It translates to CASSPYNNEQFF.

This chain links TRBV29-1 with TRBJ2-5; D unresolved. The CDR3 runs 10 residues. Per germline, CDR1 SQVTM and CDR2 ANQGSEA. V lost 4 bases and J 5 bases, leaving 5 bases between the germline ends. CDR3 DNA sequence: TGCAGCGTTGCTCGGGAGACCCAGTACTTC. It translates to CSVARETQYF.

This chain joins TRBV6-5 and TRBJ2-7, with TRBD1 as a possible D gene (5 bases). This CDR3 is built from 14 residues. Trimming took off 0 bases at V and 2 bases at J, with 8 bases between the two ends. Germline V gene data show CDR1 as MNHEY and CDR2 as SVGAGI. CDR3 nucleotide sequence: TGTGCCAGCAGTTACTCGGCAGGGACCTACGAGCAGTACTTC. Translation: CASSYSAGTYEQYF.

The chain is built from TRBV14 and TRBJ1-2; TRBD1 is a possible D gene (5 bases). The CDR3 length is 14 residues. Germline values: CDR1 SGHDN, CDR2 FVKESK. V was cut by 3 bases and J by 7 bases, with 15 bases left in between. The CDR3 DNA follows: TGTGCCAGCAGCCACAGTGGGGCCTTGACTGGCTACACCTTC. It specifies CASSHSGALTGYTF.

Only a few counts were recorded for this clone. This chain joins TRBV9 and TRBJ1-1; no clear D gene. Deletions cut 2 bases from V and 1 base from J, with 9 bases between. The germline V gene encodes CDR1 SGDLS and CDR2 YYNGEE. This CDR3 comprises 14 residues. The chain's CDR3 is CASSVIAENTEAFF. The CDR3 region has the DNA TGTGCCAGCAGCGTCATTGCAGAGAACACTGAAGCTTTCTTT.

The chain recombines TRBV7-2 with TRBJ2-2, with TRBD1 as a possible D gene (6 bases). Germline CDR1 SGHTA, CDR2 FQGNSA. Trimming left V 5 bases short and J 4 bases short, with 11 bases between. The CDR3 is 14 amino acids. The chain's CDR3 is CASSNRDTTGELFF. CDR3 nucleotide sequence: TGTGCCAGCAGCAACAGGGACACCACCGGGGAGCTGTTTTTT.

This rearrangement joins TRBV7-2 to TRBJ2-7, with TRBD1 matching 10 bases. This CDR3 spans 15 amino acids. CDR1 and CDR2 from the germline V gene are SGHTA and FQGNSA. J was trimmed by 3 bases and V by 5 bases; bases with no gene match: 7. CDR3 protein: CASSTQGTGDYEQYF. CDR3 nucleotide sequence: TGTGCCAGCAGCACCCAAGGGACAGGGGACTACGAGCAGTACTTC. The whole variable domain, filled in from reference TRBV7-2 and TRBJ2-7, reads GAGVSQSPSNKVTEKGKDVELRCDPISGHTALYWYRQSLGQGLEFLIYFQGNSAPDKSGLPSDRFSAERTGGSVSTLTIQRTQQEDSAVYLCASSTQGTGDYEQYFGPGTRLTVT.

The CDR3 region has the DNA TGTGCCAGCAGCTGGACAGGGGGGGACAATGAGCAGTTCTTC. The encoded protein is CASSWTGGDNEQFF. J is TRBJ2-1 and V is TRBV7-3, with TRBD1 matching 10 bases. The CDR3 contains 14 residues. Trimming cost V 4 bases and J 5 bases; bases outside gene matches: 2. Germline-derived CDR1 and CDR2 are SGHTA and FQGTGA.

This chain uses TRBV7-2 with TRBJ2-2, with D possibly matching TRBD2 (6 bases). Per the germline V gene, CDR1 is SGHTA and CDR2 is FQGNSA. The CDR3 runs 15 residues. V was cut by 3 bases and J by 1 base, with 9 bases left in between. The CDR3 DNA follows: TGTGCCAGCAGCTTTCGGGGAGGGAACACCGGGGAGCTGTTTTTT. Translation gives CASSFRGGNTGELFF.